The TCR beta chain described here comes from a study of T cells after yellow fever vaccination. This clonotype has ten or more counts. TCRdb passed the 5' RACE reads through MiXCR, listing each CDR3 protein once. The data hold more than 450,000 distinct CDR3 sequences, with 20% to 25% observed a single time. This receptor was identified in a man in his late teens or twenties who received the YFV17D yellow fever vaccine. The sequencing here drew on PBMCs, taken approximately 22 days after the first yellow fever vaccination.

The CDR3 spells CASSLVSGSTTEAFF. The CDR3 nucleotides read TGTGCCAGCAGCTTAGTGTCCGGGAGTACCACTGAAGCTTTCTTT. This sequence joins TRBV7-9 and TRBJ1-1; D unresolved. CDR3 size: 15 residues. V gave up 1 base and J gave up 4 bases, with 13 bases separating them. CDR1 is SEHNR and CDR2 is FQNEAQ in the germline V gene (reference sequence).